This TCR beta chain is from a study of CD8 T cells in Susac syndrome. After extraction with the RNeasy kit, roughly 0.5 to 1 ug of the RNA was reverse transcribed using random hexamers. One entry per CDR3 protein, called by TCRdb with MiXCR from the immunoSEQ multiplex PCR reads. The sample consists of about 440,000 distinct CDR3 sequences, approximately 85% of them appearing once. The CDR3 spans 16 residues. Germline CDR1 is SGHVS and CDR2 is FQNEAQ. V was trimmed by 3 bases and J by 4 bases, leaving 16 bases between them. The receptor comes from a human donor with multiple sclerosis. The rearrangement uses TRBV7-8 and TRBJ2-1; weak D call: TRBD2 (6 bases). The sample was CD8+ T cells from PBMCs. The CDR3 protein is CASSLMVAEKYNEQFF. The DNA for the CDR3 is TGTGCCAGCAGCTTGATGGTAGCGGAGAAATACAATGAGCAGTTCTTC.